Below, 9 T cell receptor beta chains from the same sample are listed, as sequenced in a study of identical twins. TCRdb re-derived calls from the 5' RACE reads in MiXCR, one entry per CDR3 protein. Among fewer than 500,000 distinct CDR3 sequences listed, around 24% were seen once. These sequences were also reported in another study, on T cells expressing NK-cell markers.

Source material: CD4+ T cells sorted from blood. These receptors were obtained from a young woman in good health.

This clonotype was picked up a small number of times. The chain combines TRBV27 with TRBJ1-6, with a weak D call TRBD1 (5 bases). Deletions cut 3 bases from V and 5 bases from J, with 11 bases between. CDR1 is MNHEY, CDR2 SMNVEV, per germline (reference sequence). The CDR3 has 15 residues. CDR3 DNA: TGTGCCAGCAGTTTTTGGGCAGGGCATAATTCACCCCTCCACTTT. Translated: CASSFWAGHNSPLHF.

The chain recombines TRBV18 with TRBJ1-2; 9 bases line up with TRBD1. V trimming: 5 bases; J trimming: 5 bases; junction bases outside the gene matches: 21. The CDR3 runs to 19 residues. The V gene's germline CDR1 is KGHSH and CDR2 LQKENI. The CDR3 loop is CASSTAAMNNRGRGYGYTF. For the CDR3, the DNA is TGTGCCAGCTCAACCGCCGCCATGAACAACAGGGGGCGCGGGTATGGCTACACCTTC.

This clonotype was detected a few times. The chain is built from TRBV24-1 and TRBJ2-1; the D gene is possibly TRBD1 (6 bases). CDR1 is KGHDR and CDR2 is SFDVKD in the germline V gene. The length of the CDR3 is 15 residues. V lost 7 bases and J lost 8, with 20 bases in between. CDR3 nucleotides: TGTGCCACCAGCCCTGCAGGGGTAGGAGGAGATGAGCAGTTCTTC. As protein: CATSPAGVGGDEQFF.

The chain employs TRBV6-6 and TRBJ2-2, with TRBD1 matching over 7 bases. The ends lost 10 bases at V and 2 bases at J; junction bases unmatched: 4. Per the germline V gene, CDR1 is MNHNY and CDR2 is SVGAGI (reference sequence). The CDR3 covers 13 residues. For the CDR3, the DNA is TGTGCCAACCGGGACAGCAACACCGGGGAGCTGTTTTTT. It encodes CANRDSNTGELFF.

CDR3 DNA sequence: TGTGCCAGCAGGCTACCTCAACCAGATACGCAGTATTTT. It is translated as CASRLPQPDTQYF. This chain connects TRBV12-3 or TRBV12-4 to TRBJ2-3; D remains ambiguous. Deletions cut 6 bases from V and 4 bases from J, with 11 bases between. The CDR3 has 13 residues.

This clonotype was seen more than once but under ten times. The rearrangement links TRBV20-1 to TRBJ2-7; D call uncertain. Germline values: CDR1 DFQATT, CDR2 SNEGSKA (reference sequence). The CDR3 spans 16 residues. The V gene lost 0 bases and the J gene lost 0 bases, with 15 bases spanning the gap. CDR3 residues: CSARDLSVLSSYEQYF. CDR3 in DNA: TGCAGTGCTAGAGATTTGTCGGTCCTGAGCTCCTACGAGCAGTACTTC.

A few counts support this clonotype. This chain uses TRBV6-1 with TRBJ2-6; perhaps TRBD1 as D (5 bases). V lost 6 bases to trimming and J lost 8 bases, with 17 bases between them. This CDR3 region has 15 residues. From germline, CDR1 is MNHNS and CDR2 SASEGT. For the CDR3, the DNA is TGTGCCAGCAGCTCATGGGGCGGCGGTACCAACGTCCTGACTTTC. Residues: CASSSWGGGTNVLTF.

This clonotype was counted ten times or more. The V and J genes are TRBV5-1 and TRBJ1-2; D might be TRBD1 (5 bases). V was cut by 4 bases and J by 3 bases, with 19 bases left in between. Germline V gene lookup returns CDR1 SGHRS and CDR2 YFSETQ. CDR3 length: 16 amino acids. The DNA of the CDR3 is TGCGCCAGCAGCCTACTCCCGGCAGTGGGGGACTATGGCTACACCTTC. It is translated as CASSLLPAVGDYGYTF.

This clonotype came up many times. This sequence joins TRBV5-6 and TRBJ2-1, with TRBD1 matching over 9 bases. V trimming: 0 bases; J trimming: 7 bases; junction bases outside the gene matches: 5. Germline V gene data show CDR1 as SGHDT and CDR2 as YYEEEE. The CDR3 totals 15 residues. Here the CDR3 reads CASSLAPTGGNEQFF. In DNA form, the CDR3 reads TGTGCCAGCAGCTTGGCCCCGACAGGGGGTAATGAGCAGTTCTTC.